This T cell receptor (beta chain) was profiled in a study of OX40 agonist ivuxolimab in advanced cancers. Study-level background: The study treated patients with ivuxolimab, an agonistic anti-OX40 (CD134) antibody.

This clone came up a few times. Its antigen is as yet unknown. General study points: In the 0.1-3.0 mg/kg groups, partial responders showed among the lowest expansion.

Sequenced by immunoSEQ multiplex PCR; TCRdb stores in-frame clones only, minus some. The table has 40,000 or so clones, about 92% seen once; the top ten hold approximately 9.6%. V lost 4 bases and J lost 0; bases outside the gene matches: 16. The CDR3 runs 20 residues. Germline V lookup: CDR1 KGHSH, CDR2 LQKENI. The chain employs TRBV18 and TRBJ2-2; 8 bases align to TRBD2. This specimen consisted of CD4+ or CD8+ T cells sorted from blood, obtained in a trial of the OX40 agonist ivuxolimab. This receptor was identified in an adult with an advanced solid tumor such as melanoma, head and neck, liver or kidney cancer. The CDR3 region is CASSLSGQGTSGANTGELFF. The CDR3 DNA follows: TGTGCCAGCTCACTATCCGGGCAGGGCACTAGCGGCGCGAACACCGGGGAGCTGTTTTTT.